One and the same sample provided the 30 T cell receptor beta chains below, sequenced in a study of pediatric ulcerative colitis. Generated by immunoSEQ multiplex PCR, the TCRdb table keeps only in-frame clones and is missing some. Of 55,000 to 80,000 clones listed, just over 75% are singletons. Specimen: blood. Receptor source: a boy under 18 with moderate ulcerative colitis.

The chain is built from TRBV11-2 and TRBJ2-5, with D tentatively TRBD2 (6 bases). CDR3 length: 15 amino acids. Between the trimmed V and J ends, which lost 0 bases and 7 bases, there was a span of 15 bases. The germline gives CDR1 SGHAT, CDR2 FQNNGV. The CDR3 sequence is CASSLDAREGRTQYF. The CDR3 coding sequence is TGTGCCAGCAGCTTAGACGCGCGGGAAGGTCGGACCCAGTACTTC.

This clone was seen more than once but under ten times. This rearrangement joins TRBV15 to TRBJ1-2; no clear D gene. The CDR3 runs 12 residues. Germline CDR1 is LNHNV and CDR2 is YYDKDF (reference sequence). Trimming left V 0 bases short and J 10 bases short, with 9 bases between. CDR3 bases: TGTGCCACCAGCAGAGACAGGTTCGTCTACACCTTC. Translating it yields CATSRDRFVYTF.

The chain couples TRBV27 to TRBJ2-5; TRBD1 matches at 9 bases. Germline CDR1 reads MNHEY; CDR2 reads SMNVEV (reference sequence). This CDR3 is 15 amino acids long. The ends lost 0 bases at V and 5 bases at J; junction bases unmatched: 4. The CDR3 sequence is CASSLSTGGGETQYF. The CDR3 DNA reads as TGTGCCAGCAGTTTATCGACAGGGGGTGGGGAGACCCAGTACTTC.

V usage is TRBV5-1 and J usage is TRBJ1-1; 10 bases agree with TRBD1. V lost 4 bases, J lost 4 bases, and 7 bases stayed unmatched. The CDR3 runs 15 residues. CDR1 SGHRS and CDR2 YFSETQ come from the germline V gene. The CDR3 coding sequence is TGCGCCAGCAGCACGGAACGGACAGGGGGCACTGAAGCTTTCTTT. This encodes CASSTERTGGTEAFF.

The chain has TRBV6-5 and TRBJ1-1, with TRBD1 as a possible D gene (5 bases). CDR3 size: 13 residues. Germline-derived CDR1 and CDR2 are MNHEY and SVGAGI. The V end was cut by 6 bases, the J end by 0 bases, with 8 bases between. The chain's CDR3 is CASSPTVNTEAFF. Here the CDR3 DNA reads TGTGCCAGCAGCCCGACAGTGAACACTGAAGCTTTCTTT.

The chain joins TRBV5-1 to TRBJ2-3; D gene ambiguous. Germline V lookup: CDR1 SGHRS, CDR2 YFSETQ. Trimming stripped 4 bases from V and 6 bases from J, with 9 bases between. This CDR3 contains 12 residues. CDR3 sequence: CASSPLGDTQYF. DNA of the CDR3: TGCGCCAGCAGCCCCTTGGGTGATACGCAGTATTTT.

The chain carries TRBV6-5 and TRBJ1-1; 8 nucleotides align to TRBD1. The CDR3 covers 13 residues. V was pared by 5 bases and J by 5 bases, with 4 bases of the junction left unmatched. The V gene's germline CDR1 is MNHEY and CDR2 SVGAGI. The CDR3 bases are TGTGCCAGCAGTGGGACAGGATTAACTGAAGCTTTCTTT. Protein product: CASSGTGLTEAFF.

The chain employs TRBV5-4 and TRBJ2-7; unclear D gene. Between the trimmed V and J ends, which lost 0 bases and 0 bases, there was a span of 7 bases. This CDR3 is built from 14 residues. Germline loops: CDR1 SGHNT, CDR2 YYREEE (reference sequence). CDR3 residues: CASSLVQTSYEQYF. The CDR3 DNA is TGTGCCAGCAGCTTGGTCCAGACCTCCTACGAGCAGTACTTC.

The chain joins TRBV5-6 to TRBJ2-7; the D gene is possibly TRBD1 (6 bases). This CDR3 spans 15 amino acids. V gave up 0 bases and J gave up 5 bases, with 15 bases separating them. The germline CDR1 and CDR2 sequences are SGHDT and YYEEEE. The CDR3 sequence is CASSLAWGRSDEQYF. The DNA for the CDR3 is TGTGCCAGCAGCTTGGCGTGGGGGCGTAGCGACGAGCAGTACTTC.

A single count supports this clone. The chain combines TRBV27 with TRBJ2-3; a weak D match, TRBD1 (5 bases). CDR1 and CDR2 from the germline V gene are MNHEY and SMNVEV (reference sequence). This CDR3 contains 18 residues. Trimming removed 6 bases at V and 2 bases at J, with 24 bases between. CDR3 nucleotide sequence: TGTGCCAGCAGCCGAGGAAAATGGTCTCGGACACTCACAGATACGCAGTATTTT. It is translated as CASSRGKWSRTLTDTQYF.

The chain links TRBV18 to TRBJ1-1; weak D call: TRBD1 (5 bases). V was trimmed by 0 bases and J by 1 base, leaving 9 bases between them. There are 15 residues in the CDR3. In germline, CDR1 is KGHSH, CDR2 LQKENI. As DNA, the CDR3 is TGTGCCAGCTCACCACCCGTCGGGACGAACACTGAAGCTTTCTTT. Encoded protein: CASSPPVGTNTEAFF.

The CDR3: CASSLRPAGAPKETQYF. The CDR3 DNA sequence: TGTGCCAGCTCACTTAGACCAGCGGGAGCTCCCAAGGAGACCCAGTACTTC. The chain combines TRBV18 with TRBJ2-5; 8 bases line up with TRBD2. Per the germline V gene, CDR1 is KGHSH and CDR2 is LQKENI. The CDR3 extends over 17 amino acids. The V gene end was trimmed by 4 bases and the J gene end by 5 bases; junction bases not matched to a gene: 15.

This chain links TRBV2 with TRBJ2-3; the D gene is possibly TRBD2 (6 bases). In germline, CDR1 is SNHLY, CDR2 FYNNEI. Trimming removed 7 bases at V and 3 bases at J, with 23 bases between. The CDR3 is made up of 17 amino acids. The CDR3: CASNPSPGLLPTDTQYF. The CDR3 nucleotides are TGTGCCAGCAACCCATCACCGGGACTCCTGCCGACAGATACGCAGTATTTT.

This clone was seen a few times. DNA of the CDR3: TGCGCCAGCAGCTTGGGACCTCCTAACACTGAAGCTTTCTTT. Amino acid sequence: CASSLGPPNTEAFF. This chain links TRBV5-1 with TRBJ1-1; D gene uncertain. V gave up 0 bases and J gave up 2 bases, with 8 bases separating them. This CDR3 has 14 amino acids. CDR1 is SGHRS, CDR2 YFSETQ, per germline.

This clone was found once. The CDR3 protein is CASSLYNTGQYATDTQYF. CDR3 coding DNA: TGTGCCAGCAGTTTATACAATACGGGACAGTATGCCACAGATACGCAGTATTTT. V and J are TRBV27 and TRBJ2-3; 7 positions match TRBD1. The CDR3 loop spans 18 amino acids. Germline V CDR1 and CDR2: MNHEY, SMNVEV (reference sequence). Trimming at V came to 1 base and at J to 2 bases, leaving 12 bases not matched to a gene.

This rearrangement joins TRBV14 to TRBJ1-2; D remains ambiguous. CDR3 size: 12 residues. The V gene's germline CDR1 is SGHDN and CDR2 FVKESK. V was trimmed by 5 bases and J by 2 bases, leaving 6 bases between them. The CDR3, as DNA: TGTGCCAGCAGCGTGTTGAACTATGGCTACACCTTC. It translates to CASSVLNYGYTF.

This sequence joins TRBV30 and TRBJ1-5; D gene ambiguous. The CDR3 totals 13 residues. Germline CDR1 GTSNPN, CDR2 SVGIG (reference sequence). V shed 0 bases and J shed 7 bases, with 10 bases lying between them. CDR3 in amino acids: CAWSVIGGQPQHF. The CDR3 DNA sequence: TGTGCCTGGAGTGTGATCGGAGGCCAGCCCCAGCATTTT.

This clone was counted only a few times. The V and J genes are TRBV9 and TRBJ1-1; D not resolved. Per germline, CDR1 SGDLS and CDR2 YYNGEE. The V and J ends lost 3 bases and 10 bases respectively, with 10 bases between them. The length of the CDR3 is 11 residues. DNA of the CDR3: TGTGCCAGCAGCGGGCCGGGGTTAGCTTTCTTT. Translation gives CASSGPGLAFF.

The chain is built from TRBV4-1 and TRBJ2-7; 8 nucleotides align to TRBD1. The germline V gene has CDR1 MGHRA and CDR2 YSYEKL. The CDR3 has 16 residues. The ends lost 2 bases at V and 1 base at J; junction bases unmatched: 7. The CDR3 nucleotides read TGCGCCAGCAGCCAAAACCGGGACAGGAGATCCTACGAGCAGTACTTC. Translating it yields CASSQNRDRRSYEQYF.

The rearrangement links TRBV19 to TRBJ1-2; D not resolved. This CDR3 contains 14 residues. V lost 5 bases, J lost 4 bases, and 14 bases lay in between. Germline V gene lookup returns CDR1 LNHDA and CDR2 SQIVND (reference sequence). CDR3 sequence reads: CASSRAGGGYGYTF. The CDR3 coding sequence is TGTGCCAGTAGTCGGGCAGGAGGAGGCTATGGCTACACCTTC.

The gene calls are TRBV5-4 and TRBJ2-7, with a weak D call TRBD1 (6 bases). Trimming left V 2 bases short and J 4 bases short, with 19 bases between. The length of the CDR3 is 16 residues. Germline assignment: CDR1 SGHNT and CDR2 YYREEE (reference sequence). CDR3 DNA: TGTGCCAGCAGCTTACGAGGGGGTCTGACACAATACGAGCAGTACTTC. Translated, it gives CASSLRGGLTQYEQYF.

The chain recombines TRBV29-1 with TRBJ2-7; the D gene could be TRBD1 or TRBD2 (5 bases each). This CDR3 comprises 15 residues. Trimming shortened V by 1 base and J by 5 bases, and 18 bases separated the two germline ends. From germline, CDR1 is SQVTM and CDR2 ANQGSEA. The CDR3 reads CSVEVAEGLVDEQYF. Here the CDR3 DNA reads TGCAGCGTTGAAGTTGCCGAGGGGCTAGTAGACGAGCAGTACTTC.

The V call is TRBV19, the J call TRBJ1-1, with a possible D match to TRBD1 (6 bases). The CDR3 is 17 amino acids. Germline V gives CDR1 LNHDA, CDR2 SQIVND (reference sequence). The V end was cut by 9 bases, the J end by 1 base, with 24 bases between. The CDR3 protein is CARNPREGGSRNTEAFF. In DNA form, the CDR3 reads TGTGCCAGAAACCCTAGGGAAGGGGGTTCTAGGAACACTGAAGCTTTCTTT.

This clone was seen more than once but under ten times. The V call is TRBV6-6, the J call TRBJ1-2; unclear D gene. Looked up from germline, CDR1 is MNHNY and CDR2 is SVGAGI (reference sequence). V lost 7 bases and J 8 bases, leaving 20 bases between the germline ends. The CDR3 consists of 14 residues. Written as DNA, the CDR3 is TGTGCCAGCAACTGGTCCTCGGGGAAGGAGGGCTACACCTTC. It is translated as CASNWSSGKEGYTF.

This clone was seen only once. The chain employs TRBV7-3 and TRBJ2-2; weak D call: TRBD1 (5 bases). The CDR3 covers 15 residues. V lost 1 base to trimming and J lost 6 bases, with 12 bases between them. Germline V CDR1 and CDR2: SGHTA, FQGTGA. The CDR3 region has the DNA TGTGCCAGCAGCTTAATCGGGCAGGGCGCCGGGGAGCTGTTTTTT. Translation: CASSLIGQGAGELFF.

The rearrangement uses TRBV11-2 and TRBJ1-1, with D unclear. V was trimmed by 5 bases and J by 2 bases, leaving 12 bases between them. Per germline, CDR1 SGHAT and CDR2 FQNNGV. The CDR3 covers 14 residues. DNA of the CDR3: TGTGCCAGCAGCGCCATCGCAGAAAACACTGAAGCTTTCTTT. This sequence encodes CASSAIAENTEAFF.

This chain connects TRBV5-1 to TRBJ1-1, with D maybe TRBD1 (5 bases). Germline-derived CDR1 and CDR2 are SGHRS and YFSETQ. Trimming removed 2 bases at V and 5 bases at J, with 19 bases between. The CDR3 loop spans 16 amino acids. CDR3 coding DNA: TGCGCCAGCAGCTTAGTACAGAGGGGCCCGGGGACTGAAGCTTTCTTT. This gives the protein CASSLVQRGPGTEAFF. Using reference TRBV5-1 and TRBJ1-1 for the parts outside the CDR3, the full variable domain is KAGVTQTPRYLIKTRGQQVTLSCSPISGHRSVSWYQQTPGQGLQFLFEYFSETQRNKGNFPGRFSGRQFSNSRSEMNVSTLELGDSALYLCASSLVQRGPGTEAFFGQGTRLTVV.

The chain carries TRBV6-1 and TRBJ2-1, with TRBD2 matching over 11 bases. The CDR3 is 15 amino acids. The germline gives CDR1 MNHNS, CDR2 SASEGT. V gave up 7 bases and J gave up 3 bases; unmatched junction bases: 5. The CDR3 here is CASTEGLAVYNEQFF. CDR3 in DNA: TGTGCCAGCACCGAGGGACTAGCGGTCTACAATGAGCAGTTCTTC.

The V gene is TRBV19, the J gene TRBJ1-2, with 8 nucleotides matching TRBD1. The CDR3 extends over 14 amino acids. V lost 0 bases, J lost 4 bases, and 1 base stayed unmatched. The V gene's germline CDR1 is LNHDA and CDR2 SQIVND (reference sequence). The DNA for the CDR3 is TGTGCCAGTAGTATAGAAACAGGGGGCTATGGCTACACCTTC. Translation: CASSIETGGYGYTF.

This sequence joins TRBV6-1 and TRBJ1-6; D gene uncertain. Germline V gene data show CDR1 as MNHNS and CDR2 as SASEGT. V lost 4 bases and J 13 bases, leaving 17 bases between the germline ends. The CDR3 consists of 14 residues. The CDR3 DNA is TGTGCCAGCAGTGTGAGCATCGAGTCAAGGCCCCTCCACTTT. It yields the protein CASSVSIESRPLHF.